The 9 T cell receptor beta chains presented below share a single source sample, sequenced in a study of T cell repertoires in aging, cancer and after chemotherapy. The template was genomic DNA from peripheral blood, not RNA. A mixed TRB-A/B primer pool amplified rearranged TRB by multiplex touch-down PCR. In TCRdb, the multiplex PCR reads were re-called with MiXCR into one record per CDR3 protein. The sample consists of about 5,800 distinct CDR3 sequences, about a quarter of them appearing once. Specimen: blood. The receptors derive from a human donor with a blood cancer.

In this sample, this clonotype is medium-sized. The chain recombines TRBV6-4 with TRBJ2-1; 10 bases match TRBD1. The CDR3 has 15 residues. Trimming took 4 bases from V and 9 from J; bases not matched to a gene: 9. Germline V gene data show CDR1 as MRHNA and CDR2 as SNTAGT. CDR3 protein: CASSGGTGELGEQFF. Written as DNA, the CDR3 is TGTGCCAGCAGTGGCGGGACAGGGGAGCTCGGTGAGCAGTTCTTC.

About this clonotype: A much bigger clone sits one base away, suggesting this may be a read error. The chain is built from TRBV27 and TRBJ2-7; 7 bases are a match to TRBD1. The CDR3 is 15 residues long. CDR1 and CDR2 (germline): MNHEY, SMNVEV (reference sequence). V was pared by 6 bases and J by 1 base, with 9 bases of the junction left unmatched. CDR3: CASRNDRVASYEQYF. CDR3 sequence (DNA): TGTGCCAGCAGAAACGACAGGGTGGCATCCTACGAGCAGTACTTC.

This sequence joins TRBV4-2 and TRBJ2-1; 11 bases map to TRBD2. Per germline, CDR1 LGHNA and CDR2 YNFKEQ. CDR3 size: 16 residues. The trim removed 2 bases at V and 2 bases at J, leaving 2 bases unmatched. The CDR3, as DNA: TGTGCCAGCAGCCAAATAGCGGGGGGGCCCTACAATGAGCAGTTCTTC. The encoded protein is CASSQIAGGPYNEQFF.

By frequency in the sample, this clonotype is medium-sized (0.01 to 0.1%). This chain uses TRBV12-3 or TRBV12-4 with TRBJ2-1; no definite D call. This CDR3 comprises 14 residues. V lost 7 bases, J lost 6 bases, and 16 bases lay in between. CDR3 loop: CASIVGQLGNEQFF. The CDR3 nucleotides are TGTGCCAGCATAGTCGGCCAGCTTGGCAATGAGCAGTTCTTC.

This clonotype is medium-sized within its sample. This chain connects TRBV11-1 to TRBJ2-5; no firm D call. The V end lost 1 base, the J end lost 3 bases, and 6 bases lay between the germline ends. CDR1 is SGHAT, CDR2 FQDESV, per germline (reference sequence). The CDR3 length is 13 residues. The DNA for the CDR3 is TGTGCCAGCAGCTTAGGCCAGAAAGAGACCCAGTACTTC. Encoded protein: CASSLGQKETQYF.

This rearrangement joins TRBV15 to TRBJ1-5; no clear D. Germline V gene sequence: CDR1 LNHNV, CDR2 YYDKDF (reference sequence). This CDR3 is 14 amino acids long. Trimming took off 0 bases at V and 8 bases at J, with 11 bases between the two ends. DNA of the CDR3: TGTGCCACCAGCAGAGATACGGGAGCAGAGCCCCAGCATTTT. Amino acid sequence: CATSRDTGAEPQHF.

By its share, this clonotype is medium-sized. For the CDR3, the DNA is TGTGCCAGCAGCTCGACTTCAGGCAATGAGCAGTTCTTC. Its protein product is CASSSTSGNEQFF. This chain links TRBV5-6 with TRBJ2-1; D is unclear. The CDR3 covers 13 residues. V was trimmed by 3 bases and J by 6 bases, leaving 10 bases between them. Looked up from germline, CDR1 is SGHDT and CDR2 is YYEEEE.

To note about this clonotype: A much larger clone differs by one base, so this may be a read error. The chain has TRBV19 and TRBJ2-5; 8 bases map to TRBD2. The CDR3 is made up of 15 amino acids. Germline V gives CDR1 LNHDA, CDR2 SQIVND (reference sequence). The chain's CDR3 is CASSILCTSGESQYF. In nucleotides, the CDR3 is TGTGCCAGTAGTATTCTTTGTACTAGCGGAGAGTCCCAGTACTTC.

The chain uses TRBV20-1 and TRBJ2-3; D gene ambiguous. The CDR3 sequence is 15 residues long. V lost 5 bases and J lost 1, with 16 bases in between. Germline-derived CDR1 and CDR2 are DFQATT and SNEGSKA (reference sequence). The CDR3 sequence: CSAFPPQRRTDTQYF. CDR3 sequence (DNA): TGCAGTGCTTTCCCTCCACAGCGACGCACAGATACGCAGTATTTT.